The TCR beta chain described here comes from a study of cytomegalovirus exposure and HLA in healthy donors. The CDR3 runs 14 residues. Trimming removed 6 bases at V and 1 base at J, with 9 bases between. The germline gives CDR1 SNHLY, CDR2 FYNNEI. PCR used 60 Vbeta primers and 13 Jbeta primers. Repertoires were generated with immunoSEQ multiplex PCR, while TCRdb's copy carries only in-frame clones and drops some. The sample contains 110,000 or so clones, 82% of which appear only once. General study findings and limits: Sequencing depth across donors, presence/absence analyses assumed, was roughly uniform.

Comments on this clone: What it recognizes is unknown.

This receptor was obtained from a woman under 30 in good health and CMV-seronegative. The chain joins TRBV2 to TRBJ1-4; D gene ambiguous. The specimen was PBMCs. The CDR3 DNA follows: TGTGCCAGCAGGCCGGGGAGAACTAATGAAAAACTGTTTTTT. Translation: CASRPGRTNEKLFF.